Below are 5 T cell receptor beta chains sequenced from a single sample in a study of human T cells and chemical hapten exposure. Time point specified: patch test 2, 6 weeks after DPC sensitization. Sample treatment: therapeutic diphenylcyclopropenone sensitization with weekly scalp DPC. TCRdb itself ran the RACE reads through MiXCR, one entry per CDR3 protein. The table lists 80,000 to 95,000 distinct CDR3 sequences, 9.5% to 11% of them singletons. The sequencing here drew on whole blood, taken in connection with sensitization to the hapten diphenylcyclopropenone (DPC). The receptor set was obtained from a man aged 40-55 years with alopecia areata. Some clones in this sample may be carry-over from other donors' samples.

About this clonotype itself: An end of the junction does not agree with germline; a read error may underlie this. The gene calls are TRBV12-3 or TRBV12-4 and TRBJ1-5; 7 bases match TRBD1. The CDR3 runs 15 residues. CDR3 in amino acids: CASRATGESSQPQHF. In DNA form, the CDR3 reads TGTGCCAGCAGAGCTACAGGGGAGAGCAGTCAGCCCCAGCATTTT.

This clonotype was counted a few times. The chain employs TRBV6-1 and TRBJ2-2; tentatively, D is TRBD2 (6 bases). Trimming removed 5 bases at V and 4 bases at J, with 14 bases between. The length of the CDR3 is 15 residues. CDR1 is MNHNS and CDR2 is SASEGT in the germline V gene. The CDR3 loop reads CASSSRTILTGELFF. The CDR3 DNA reads TGTGCCAGCAGTTCCCGGACTATCCTCACCGGGGAGCTGTTTTTT.

The chain uses TRBV14 and TRBJ2-1; the match to TRBD2 covers 8 bases. Germline values: CDR1 SGHDN, CDR2 FVKESK. The V and J ends lost 7 bases and 1 base, in that order; junction bases with no gene match: 6. This CDR3 is 15 amino acids long. The CDR3 DNA sequence: TGTGCCAGCAAGTCTAGCGGGCCTTCCTACAATGAGCAGTTCTTC. Protein product: CASKSSGPSYNEQFF.

There are a few counts of this clonotype. The gene calls are TRBV5-1 and TRBJ2-5, with a tentative D call TRBD2 (5 bases). This CDR3 contains 13 residues. CDR1 is SGHRS and CDR2 is YFSETQ in the germline V gene. V was trimmed by 4 bases and J by 4 bases, leaving 11 bases between them. The CDR3 loop is CASSPVRAETQYF. CDR3 nucleotides: TGCGCCAGCAGCCCGGTGCGGGCAGAGACCCAGTACTTC. The full variable domain, rest sourced from reference TRBV5-1 and TRBJ2-5, is KAGVTQTPRYLIKTRGQQVTLSCSPISGHRSVSWYQQTPGQGLQFLFEYFSETQRNKGNFPGRFSGRQFSNSRSEMNVSTLELGDSALYLCASSPVRAETQYFGPGTRLLVL.

This clonotype was recorded a few times. The CDR3 DNA is TGTGCCAGTAGAGAGGCCGGAAACAATGAAAAACTGTTTTTT. Amino acid sequence: CASREAGNNEKLFF. V usage is TRBV19 and J usage is TRBJ1-4; D gene unclear. The CDR3 totals 14 residues. Germline loops: CDR1 LNHDA, CDR2 SQIVND (reference sequence). V was cut by 6 bases and J by 5 bases, with 13 bases left in between.